This TCR beta chain was captured by sequencing in a study of identical twins. Study conclusions and caveats: Researchers reported weaker excess twin sharing in beta out-of-frame sequences. Out-of-frame TCR alpha sharing in monozygotic twins exceeded recombination model predictions. Analyses of zero insertions could, in part, be confounded by invariant MAIT and iNKT cells.

TCRdb processed the 5' RACE reads anew with MiXCR; each CDR3 protein has one entry. The sample has roughly 250,000 distinct CDR3 sequences, roughly 7% seen once. At least ten counts were recorded for this clonotype. Its antigen is not known. This CDR3 is built from 13 residues. Trimming took 0 bases from V and 5 from J, leaving 10 bases between them. The germline V gene has CDR1 DFQATT and CDR2 SNEGSKA (reference sequence). Another study also made use of these data, one on yellow fever vaccine responses in identical twins. As reported in that work: In identical twins, vaccine T cell responses appeared partly shared and partly individual.

The origin of this receptor is a woman aged 18-29 years in good health. The chain couples TRBV20-1 to TRBJ2-5; D is ambiguous. The sample consisted of memory (CD45RO+) T cells sorted from blood. The CDR3 loop is CSARDHTRETQYF. As DNA, the CDR3 is TGCAGTGCTAGAGATCACACGCGGGAGACCCAGTACTTC.